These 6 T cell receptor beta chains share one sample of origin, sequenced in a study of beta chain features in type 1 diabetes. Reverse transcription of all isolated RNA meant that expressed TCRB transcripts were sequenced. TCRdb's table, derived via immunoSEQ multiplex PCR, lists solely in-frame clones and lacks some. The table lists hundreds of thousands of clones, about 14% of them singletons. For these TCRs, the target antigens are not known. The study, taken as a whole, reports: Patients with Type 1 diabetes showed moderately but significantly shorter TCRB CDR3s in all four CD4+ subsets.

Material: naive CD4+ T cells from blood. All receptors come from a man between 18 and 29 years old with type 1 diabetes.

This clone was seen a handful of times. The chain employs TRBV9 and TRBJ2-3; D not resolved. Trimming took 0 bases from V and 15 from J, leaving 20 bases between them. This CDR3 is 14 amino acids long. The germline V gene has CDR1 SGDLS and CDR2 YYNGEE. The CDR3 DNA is TGTGCCAGCAGCGTAGTTGAAGGAGAAAGGTCTCTTTATTTT. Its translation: CASSVVEGERSLYF.

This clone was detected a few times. CDR3 coding DNA: TGTGCCAGCAGCTCTAGGAGGGGGAACTCCGAGCAGTACTTC. The encoded protein is CASSSRRGNSEQYF. V is TRBV7-2 and J is TRBJ2-7; D tentatively fits TRBD1 or TRBD2 (6 bases each). Trimming left V 4 bases short and J 6 bases short, with 16 bases between. The V gene's germline CDR1 is SGHTA and CDR2 FQGNSA. The CDR3 has 14 amino acids.

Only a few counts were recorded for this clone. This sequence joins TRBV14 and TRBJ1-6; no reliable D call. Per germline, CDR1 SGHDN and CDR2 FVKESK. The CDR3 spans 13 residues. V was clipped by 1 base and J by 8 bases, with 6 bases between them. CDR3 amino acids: CASSQVVHSPLHF. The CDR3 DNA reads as TGTGCCAGCAGCCAAGTAGTACATTCACCCCTCCACTTT. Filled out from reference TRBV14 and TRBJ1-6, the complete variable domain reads EAGVTQFPSHSVIEKGQTVTLRCDPISGHDNLYWYRRVMGKEIKFLLHFVKESKQDESGMPNNRFLAERTGGTYSTLKVQPAELEDSGVYFCASSQVVHSPLHFGNGTRLTVT.

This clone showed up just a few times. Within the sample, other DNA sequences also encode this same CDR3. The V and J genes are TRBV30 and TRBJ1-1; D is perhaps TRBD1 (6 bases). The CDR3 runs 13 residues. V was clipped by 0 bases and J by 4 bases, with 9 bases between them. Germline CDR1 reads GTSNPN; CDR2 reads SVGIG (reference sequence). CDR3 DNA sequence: TGTGCCTGGAGTGTAGGGGGAGGCACTGAAGCTTTCTTT. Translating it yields CAWSVGGGTEAFF. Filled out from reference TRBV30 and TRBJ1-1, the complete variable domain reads SQTIHQWPATLVQPVGSPLSLECTVEGTSNPNLYWYRQAAGRGLQLLFYSVGIGQISSEVPQNLSASRPQDRQFILSSKKLLLSDSGFYLCAWSVGGGTEAFFGQGTRLTVV.

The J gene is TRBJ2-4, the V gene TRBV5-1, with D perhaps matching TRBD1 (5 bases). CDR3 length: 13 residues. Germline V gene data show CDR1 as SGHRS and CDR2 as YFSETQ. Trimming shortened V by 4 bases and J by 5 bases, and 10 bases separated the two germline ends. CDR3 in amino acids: CASSGRAENIQYF. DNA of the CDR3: TGCGCCAGCAGCGGCAGGGCGGAAAACATTCAGTACTTC. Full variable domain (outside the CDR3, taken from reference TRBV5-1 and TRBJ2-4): KAGVTQTPRYLIKTRGQQVTLSCSPISGHRSVSWYQQTPGQGLQFLFEYFSETQRNKGNFPGRFSGRQFSNSRSEMNVSTLELGDSALYLCASSGRAENIQYFGAGTRLSVL.

The CDR3 reads CASSPRKGALQDGYTF. For the CDR3, the DNA is TGTGCCAGCAGCCCCCGCAAGGGGGCCCTCCAGGATGGCTACACCTTC. This sequence joins TRBV7-2 and TRBJ1-2; 7 bases are shared with TRBD1. V lost 5 bases to trimming and J lost 6 bases; unmatched junction nucleotides: 15. CDR1 and CDR2 (germline): SGHTA, FQGNSA. CDR3 length: 16 residues.